This is a list of T cell receptor beta chains from one sample in a study of regulatory T cells in long-lasting Graves disease. TCRdb processed the multiplex PCR reads anew with MiXCR; each CDR3 protein has one entry. This table holds around 420,000 distinct CDR3 sequences, roughly a sixth found once. The specimen was peripheral blood mononuclear cells (PBMCs), collected at new diagnosis, from a patient treated with antithyroid drugs. These receptors were collected from a female donor with Graves disease. The CDR3 runs from the conserved cysteine through the conserved F or W. A D gene is named only where the DNA matches it firmly. A clone size is listed for some rows: how often the clone was seen (once, few, many), or a class if it is expanded.

TRBD1	many	TRBV5-1	TRBJ1-1	TGCGCCAGCAGCTTAGGGGGCGCGGTCACTGAAGCTTTCTTT	CASSLGGAVTEAFF
NA	many	TRBV9	TRBJ2-5	TGTGCCAGCAGCGTAGGAGGGGAACGGCAAGAGACCCAGTACTTC	CASSVGGERQETQYF
NA	many	TRBV12-3/TRBV12-4	TRBJ1-5	TGTGCCAGCAGTGTGACAGTGAATCAGCCCCAGCATTTT	CASSVTVNQPQHF
NA	many	TRBV18	TRBJ1-1	TGTGCCAGCTCGAGGGGGGAGGCCACTGAAGCTTTCTTT	CASSRGEATEAFF
NA	many	TRBV7-2	TRBJ2-7	TGTGCCAGCAGCTTAGCCCACTACGAGCAGTACTTC	CASSLAHYEQYF
NA	many	TRBV30	TRBJ1-1	TGTGCCTGGAGTGCCCTGGTGAGGGAGACTGAAGCTTTCTTT	CAWSALVRETEAFF
TRBD1	NA	TRBV20-1	TRBJ2-3	TGCAGTGCGAGGACAGGTACCACAGATACGCAGTATTTT	CSARTGTTDTQYF
TRBD1	NA	TRBV12-3/TRBV12-4	TRBJ2-7	TGTGCCAGCAGTCGCCACACAGGGGCCCCCGAGCAGTACTTC	CASSRHTGAPEQYF
NA	many	TRBV12-3/TRBV12-4	TRBJ1-1	TGTGCCAGCAGTTCACAGGTAACCATCGAAGCTTTCTTT	CASSSQVTIEAFF
TRBD2	NA	TRBV28	TRBJ2-7	TGTGCCAGCAGTCTTCCGGGACTAGAGTCCTACGAGCAGTACTTC	CASSLPGLESYEQYF
TRBD1	many	TRBV10-3	TRBJ2-7	TGTGCCATCGGACAGGTTAGGAGATCCTACGAGCAGTACTTC	CAIGQVRRSYEQYF
NA	many	TRBV28	TRBJ1-3	TGTGCCAGCAGTTTACGCCAGGACTCTGGAAACACCATATATTTT	CASSLRQDSGNTIYF
NA	many	TRBV6-5	TRBJ1-1	TGTGCCAGCAGTTACTCAGGTGCCCAGGGCGGGAGGAACACTGAAGCTTTCTTT	CASSYSGAQGGRNTEAFF
TRBD1	many	TRBV5-5	TRBJ2-3	TGTGCCAGCAGCCCGACTTCCCTGGGACAGGGTTCAACAGATACGCAGTATTTT	CASSPTSLGQGSTDTQYF
NA	few	TRBV29-1	TRBJ2-5	TGCAGCGTTGAAGGATGGGGTATTGACGAGACCCAGTACTTC	CSVEGWGIDETQYF
TRBD1	many	TRBV12-5	TRBJ1-2	TGTGCTAGTGAAGGACCTAGAACCGGGACAGGGGGCTATGGCTACACCTTC	CASEGPRTGTGGYGYTF
NA	many	TRBV18	TRBJ1-1	TGTGCCAGCTCTCCAGCTGGGGCGAGTGAAGCTTTCTTT	CASSPAGASEAFF
TRBD2	many	TRBV12-3/TRBV12-4	TRBJ2-3	TGTGCCAGCAACCCGGGGGGAGCGGGCGTCATATTAGGGCAGTATTTT	CASNPGGAGVILGQYF
NA	few	TRBV7-3	TRBJ2-3	TGTGCCAGCAGCCCTGGACACAACACAGATACGCAGTATTTT	CASSPGHNTDTQYF
NA	many	TRBV6-1	TRBJ1-1	TGTGCCAGCAGTGAAAGGCGGGGGAACACTGAAGCTTTCTTT	CASSERRGNTEAFF
NA	many	TRBV29-1	TRBJ2-7	TGCAGCGTTGGGACAGCCTACGAGCAGTACTTC	CSVGTAYEQYF
NA	many	TRBV12-3/TRBV12-4	TRBJ1-1	TGTGCCAGCAGTATCCTAGGGGGCACTGAAGCTTTCTTT	CASSILGGTEAFF
NA	many	TRBV7-3	TRBJ2-7	TGTGCCAGCAGCTTAACTAGCGGAGGCACCTACGAGCAGTACTTC	CASSLTSGGTYEQYF
NA	many	TRBV19	TRBJ2-7	TGTGCCAGTAACCGGGGCAGCCCCTACGAGCAGTACTTC	CASNRGSPYEQYF
TRBD2	many	TRBV27	TRBJ2-1	TGTGCCAGCAGGCGGACTAGCTACAATGAGCAGTTCTTC	CASRRTSYNEQFF
NA	many	TRBV7-2	TRBJ1-1	TGTGCCAGCAGCTTTGGAGAACTGAACACTGAAGCTTTCTTT	CASSFGELNTEAFF
TRBD1	NA	TRBV30	TRBJ2-1	TGTGCCTGCCGGACAGGGCGAACGGGAAATGAGCAGTTCTTC	CACRTGRTGNEQFF